The T cell receptor beta chain under discussion was sequenced for a study of blood T cell repertoires in COVID-19. This CDR3 is built from 14 residues. V gave up 3 bases and J gave up 7 bases; unmatched junction bases: 4. Germline CDR1 reads WNHNN; CDR2 reads SYGVQD (reference sequence). Clones were read by immunoSEQ multiplex PCR, and TCRdb kept only the in-frame ones, dropping some. The top ten hold 1.8% of the sample, which has 200,000 to 250,000 clones, approximately 84% seen once. This receptor was taken from a man aged 55 to 70 who had recovered from COVID-19. Specimen: PBMCs or T cells enriched from blood (not recorded which). The chain joins TRBV10-1 to TRBJ1-3; 9 nucleotides match TRBD1. The CDR3 nucleotides read TGCGCCAGCAGTGATGGGACAGGGCTGAACACCATATATTTT. It yields the protein CASSDGTGLNTIYF.